Described below is a single TCR beta chain sequence and its context. Its specificity is not known. J gave up 1 base and V 3 bases, and 2 bases lay outside the gene matches. CDR3 size: 15 residues. Germline values: CDR1 KGHSH, CDR2 LQKENI. The data stem from a study of vaccination effects on CD4 cells after COVID-19. Antigen-specific CD4+ T cells were expanded (with viral peptide pools) by the ViraFEST assay ahead of sequencing. Culturing for roughly 9 days preceded CD4+ T cell isolation. Assay used: immunoSEQ multiplex PCR; TCRdb lists only in-frame clones, some missing. The sample yields about 79,000 clones, roughly four fifths seen once.

Specimen: CD4+ T cells from PBMCs cultured with HCoV-229E spike peptides, collected before COVID-19 vaccination. The chain couples TRBV18 to TRBJ1-2, with 10 bases that match TRBD1. This clonotype was obtained from a human donor who received a COVID-19 vaccine. The CDR3 region has the DNA TGTGCCAGCTCACCGGGACAGGGGTTTAACTATGGCTACACCTTC. It specifies CASSPGQGFNYGYTF.